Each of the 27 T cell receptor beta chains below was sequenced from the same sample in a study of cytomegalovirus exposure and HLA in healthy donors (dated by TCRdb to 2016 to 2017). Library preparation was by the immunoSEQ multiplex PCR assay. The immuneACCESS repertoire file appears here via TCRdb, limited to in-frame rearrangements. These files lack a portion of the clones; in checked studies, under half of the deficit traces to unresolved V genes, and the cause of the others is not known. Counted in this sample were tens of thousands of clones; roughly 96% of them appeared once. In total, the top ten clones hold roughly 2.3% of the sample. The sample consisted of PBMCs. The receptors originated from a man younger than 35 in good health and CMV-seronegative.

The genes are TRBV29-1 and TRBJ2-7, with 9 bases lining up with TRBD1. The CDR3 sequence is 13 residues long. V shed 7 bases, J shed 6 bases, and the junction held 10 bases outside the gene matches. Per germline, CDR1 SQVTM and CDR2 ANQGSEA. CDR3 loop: CSGRQGVRGEQYF. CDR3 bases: TGCAGCGGGCGACAGGGGGTAAGGGGCGAGCAGTACTTC.

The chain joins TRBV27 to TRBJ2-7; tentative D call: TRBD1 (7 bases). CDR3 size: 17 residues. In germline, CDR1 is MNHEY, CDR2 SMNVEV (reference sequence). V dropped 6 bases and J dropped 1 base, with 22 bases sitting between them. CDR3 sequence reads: CASRLMSGAGGSYEQYF. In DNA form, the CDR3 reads TGTGCCAGCAGACTAATGTCGGGGGCAGGGGGTTCCTACGAGCAGTACTTC.

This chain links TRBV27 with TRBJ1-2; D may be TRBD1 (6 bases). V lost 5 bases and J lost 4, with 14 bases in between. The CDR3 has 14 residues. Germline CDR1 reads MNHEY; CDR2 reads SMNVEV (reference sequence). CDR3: CASSPRGVGYGYTF. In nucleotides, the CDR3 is TGTGCCAGCAGTCCCAGGGGAGTCGGCTATGGCTACACCTTC.

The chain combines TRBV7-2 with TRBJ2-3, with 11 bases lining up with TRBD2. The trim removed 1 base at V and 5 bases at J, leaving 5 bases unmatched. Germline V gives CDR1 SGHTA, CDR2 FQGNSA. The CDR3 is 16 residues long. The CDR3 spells CASSLVLAGGVDTQYF. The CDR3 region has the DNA TGTGCCAGCAGCTTAGTGCTAGCGGGAGGTGTAGATACGCAGTATTTT.

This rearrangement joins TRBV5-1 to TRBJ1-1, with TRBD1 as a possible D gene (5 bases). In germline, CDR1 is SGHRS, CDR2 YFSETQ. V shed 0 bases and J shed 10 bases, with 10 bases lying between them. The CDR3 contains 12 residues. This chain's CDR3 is CASSLEGRGAFF. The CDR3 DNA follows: TGCGCCAGCAGCTTGGAGGGGAGGGGAGCTTTCTTT. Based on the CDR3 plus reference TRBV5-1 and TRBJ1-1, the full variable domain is KAGVTQTPRYLIKTRGQQVTLSCSPISGHRSVSWYQQTPGQGLQFLFEYFSETQRNKGNFPGRFSGRQFSNSRSEMNVSTLELGDSALYLCASSLEGRGAFFGQGTRLTVV.

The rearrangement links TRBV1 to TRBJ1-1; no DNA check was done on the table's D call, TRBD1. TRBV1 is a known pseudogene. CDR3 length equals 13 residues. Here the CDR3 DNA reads TGCACCAGCAGCCAAGGAACAGGGGCTGAAGCTTTCTTT. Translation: CTSSQGTGAEAFF.

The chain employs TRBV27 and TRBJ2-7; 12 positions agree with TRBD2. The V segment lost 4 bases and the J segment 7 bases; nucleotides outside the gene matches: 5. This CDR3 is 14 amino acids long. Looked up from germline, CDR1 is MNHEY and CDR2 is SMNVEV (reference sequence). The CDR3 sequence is CASSSLAGGGEQYF. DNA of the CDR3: TGTGCCAGCAGTTCACTAGCGGGAGGAGGAGAGCAGTACTTC.

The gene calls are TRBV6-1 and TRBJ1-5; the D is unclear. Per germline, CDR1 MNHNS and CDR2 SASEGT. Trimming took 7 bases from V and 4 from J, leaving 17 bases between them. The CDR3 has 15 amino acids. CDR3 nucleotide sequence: TGTGCCAGCACCGAAGGAGTCAGAGATAATCAGCCCCAGCATTTT. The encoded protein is CASTEGVRDNQPQHF.

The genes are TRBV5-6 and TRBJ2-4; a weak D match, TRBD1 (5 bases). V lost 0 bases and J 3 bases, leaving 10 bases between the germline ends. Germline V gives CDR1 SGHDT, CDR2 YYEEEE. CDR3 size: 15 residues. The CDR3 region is CASSLEGQGKNIQYF. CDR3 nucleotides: TGTGCCAGCAGCTTGGAGGGCCAGGGCAAAAACATTCAGTACTTC.

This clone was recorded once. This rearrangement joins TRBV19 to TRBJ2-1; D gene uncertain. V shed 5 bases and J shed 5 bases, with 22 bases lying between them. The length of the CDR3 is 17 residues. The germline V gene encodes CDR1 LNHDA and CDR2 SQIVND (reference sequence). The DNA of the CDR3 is TGTGCCAGTAGTCCGCCTCCGGGTCTATCCAAACACAATGAGCAGTTCTTC. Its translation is CASSPPPGLSKHNEQFF.

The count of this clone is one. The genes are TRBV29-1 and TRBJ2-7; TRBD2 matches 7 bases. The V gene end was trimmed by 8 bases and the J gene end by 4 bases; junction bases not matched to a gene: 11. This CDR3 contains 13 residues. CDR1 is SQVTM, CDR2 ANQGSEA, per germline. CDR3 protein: CSTSEGGPYEQYF. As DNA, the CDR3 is TGCAGCACCTCCGAGGGAGGGCCGTACGAGCAGTACTTC.

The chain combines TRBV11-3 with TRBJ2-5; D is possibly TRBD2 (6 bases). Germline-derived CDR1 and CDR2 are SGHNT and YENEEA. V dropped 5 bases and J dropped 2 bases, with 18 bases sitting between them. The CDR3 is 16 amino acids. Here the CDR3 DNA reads TGTGCCAGCAGCACTAGGAGGGCGGTGACTCAAGAGACCCAGTACTTC. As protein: CASSTRRAVTQETQYF. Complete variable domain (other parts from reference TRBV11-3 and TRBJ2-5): EAGVVQSPRYKIIEKKQPVAFWCNPISGHNTLYWYLQNLGQGPELLIRYENEEAVDDSQLPKDRFSAERLKGVDSTLKIQPAELGDSAVYLCASSTRRAVTQETQYFGPGTRLLVL.

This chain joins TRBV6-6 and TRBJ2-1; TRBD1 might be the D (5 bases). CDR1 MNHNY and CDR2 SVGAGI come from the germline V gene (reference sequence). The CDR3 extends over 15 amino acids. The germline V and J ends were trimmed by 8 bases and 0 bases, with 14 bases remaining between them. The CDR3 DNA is TGTGCCAGCCGAATGGGGCCAAGCTCCTACAATGAGCAGTTCTTC. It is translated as CASRMGPSSYNEQFF.

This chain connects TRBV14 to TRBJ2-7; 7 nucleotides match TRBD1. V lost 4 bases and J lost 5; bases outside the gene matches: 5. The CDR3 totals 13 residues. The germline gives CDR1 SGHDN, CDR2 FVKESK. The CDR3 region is CASSRDRTHEQYF. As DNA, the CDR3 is TGTGCCAGCAGCCGGGACAGAACCCACGAGCAGTACTTC.

The CDR3 DNA reads TGTGCCCTCCAGTACGGGGACACTGAAGCTTTCTTT. Translation gives CALQYGDTEAFF. This sequence joins TRBV30 and TRBJ1-1; D not resolved. CDR1 is GTSNPN and CDR2 is SVGIG in the germline V gene (reference sequence). The CDR3 consists of 12 residues. Trimming took off 8 bases at V and 3 bases at J, with 13 bases between the two ends.

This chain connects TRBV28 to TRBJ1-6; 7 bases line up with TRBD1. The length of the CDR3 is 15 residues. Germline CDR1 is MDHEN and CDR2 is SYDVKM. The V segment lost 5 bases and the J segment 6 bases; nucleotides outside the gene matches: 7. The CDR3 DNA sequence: TGTGCCAGCAGTCCAATGGGACAGAGTAATTCACCCCTCCACTTT. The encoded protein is CASSPMGQSNSPLHF.

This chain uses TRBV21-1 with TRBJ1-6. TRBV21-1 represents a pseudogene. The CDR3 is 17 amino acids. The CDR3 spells CASINKPNFGFNSPLHF. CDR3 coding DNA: TGTGCCAGCATCAATAAACCCAACTTTGGTTTTAATTCACCCCTCCACTTT.

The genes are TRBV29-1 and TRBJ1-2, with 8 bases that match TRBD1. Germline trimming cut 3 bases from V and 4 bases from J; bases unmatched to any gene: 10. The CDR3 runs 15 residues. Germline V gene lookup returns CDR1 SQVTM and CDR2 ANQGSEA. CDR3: CSVDSDRGFTYGYTF. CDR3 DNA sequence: TGCAGCGTTGATTCAGACAGGGGTTTTACCTATGGCTACACCTTC.

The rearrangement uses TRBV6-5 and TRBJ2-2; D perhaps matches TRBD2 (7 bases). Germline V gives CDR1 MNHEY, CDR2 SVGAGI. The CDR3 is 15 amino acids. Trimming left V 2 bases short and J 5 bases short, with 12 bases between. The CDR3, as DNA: TGTGCCAGCAGTTACCGGGGGGCCGGAACCGGGGAGCTGTTTTTT. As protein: CASSYRGAGTGELFF.

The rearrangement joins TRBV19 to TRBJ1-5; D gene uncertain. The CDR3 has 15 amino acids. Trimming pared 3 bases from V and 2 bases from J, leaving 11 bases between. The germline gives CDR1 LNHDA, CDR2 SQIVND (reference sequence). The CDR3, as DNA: TGTGCCAGTAGTATTACGGGAAACGGCAATCAGCCCCAGCATTTT. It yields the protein CASSITGNGNQPQHF.

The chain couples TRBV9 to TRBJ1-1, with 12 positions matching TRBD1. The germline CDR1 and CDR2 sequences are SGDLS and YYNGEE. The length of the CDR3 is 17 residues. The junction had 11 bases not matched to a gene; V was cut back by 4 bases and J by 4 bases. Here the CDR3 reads CASSPGDRGLQSTEAFF. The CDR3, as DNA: TGTGCCAGCAGCCCCGGGGACAGGGGGCTTCAGAGCACTGAAGCTTTCTTT.

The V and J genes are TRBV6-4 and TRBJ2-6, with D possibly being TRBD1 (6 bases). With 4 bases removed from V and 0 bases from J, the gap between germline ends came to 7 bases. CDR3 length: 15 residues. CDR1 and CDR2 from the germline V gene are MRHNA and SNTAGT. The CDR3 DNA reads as TGTGCCAGCAGTGCGGACAGCTCTGGGGCCAACGTCCTGACTTTC. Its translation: CASSADSSGANVLTF.

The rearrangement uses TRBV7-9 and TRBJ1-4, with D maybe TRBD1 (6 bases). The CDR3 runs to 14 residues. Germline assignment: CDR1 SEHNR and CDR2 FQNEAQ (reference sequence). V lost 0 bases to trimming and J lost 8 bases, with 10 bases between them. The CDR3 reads CASSLAGHSEKLFF. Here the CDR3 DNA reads TGTGCCAGCAGCTTAGCGGGACACAGCGAAAAACTGTTTTTT.

In nucleotides, the CDR3 is TGTGCCAGCATCACGACAGGGATTAATTCACCCCTCCACTTT. Protein sequence: CASITTGINSPLHF. The chain employs TRBV7-9 and TRBJ1-6, with 7 positions matching TRBD1. CDR3 length: 14 amino acids. The V gene's germline CDR1 is SEHNR and CDR2 FQNEAQ (reference sequence). The ends lost 7 bases at V and 6 bases at J; junction bases unmatched: 6.

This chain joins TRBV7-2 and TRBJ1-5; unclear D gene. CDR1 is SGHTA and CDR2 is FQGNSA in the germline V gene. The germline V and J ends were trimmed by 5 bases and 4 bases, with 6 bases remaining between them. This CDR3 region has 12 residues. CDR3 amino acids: CASSLPNQPQHF. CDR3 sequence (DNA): TGTGCCAGCAGCCTCCCTAATCAGCCCCAGCATTTT.

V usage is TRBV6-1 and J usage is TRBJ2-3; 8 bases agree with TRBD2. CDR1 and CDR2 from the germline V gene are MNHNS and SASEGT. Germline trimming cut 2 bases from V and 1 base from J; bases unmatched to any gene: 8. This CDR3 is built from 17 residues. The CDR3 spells CASSESIGSGGTDTQYF. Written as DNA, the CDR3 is TGTGCCAGCAGTGAAAGTATTGGTAGCGGGGGCACAGATACGCAGTATTTT.

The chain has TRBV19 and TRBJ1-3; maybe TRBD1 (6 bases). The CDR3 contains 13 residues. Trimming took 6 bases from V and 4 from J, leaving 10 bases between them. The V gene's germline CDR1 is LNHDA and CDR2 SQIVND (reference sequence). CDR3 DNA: TGTGCCAGTAGCTCTACAGGGGGAAACACCATATATTTT. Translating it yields CASSSTGGNTIYF.